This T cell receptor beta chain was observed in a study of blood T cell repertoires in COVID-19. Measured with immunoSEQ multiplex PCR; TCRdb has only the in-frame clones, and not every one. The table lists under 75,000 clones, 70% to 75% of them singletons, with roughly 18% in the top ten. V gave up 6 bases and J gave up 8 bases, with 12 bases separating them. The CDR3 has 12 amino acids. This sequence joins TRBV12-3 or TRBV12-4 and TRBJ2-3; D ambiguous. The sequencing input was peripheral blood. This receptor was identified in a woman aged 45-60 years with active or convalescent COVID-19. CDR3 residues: CASSPAAGTQYF. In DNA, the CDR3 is TGTGCCAGCAGCCCAGCAGCAGGTACGCAGTATTTT.